These 24 T cell receptor beta chains came from one sample sequenced in a study of T cells in Graves' hyperthyroidism and ophthalmopathy. Amplification targeted TCR beta CDR3 regions from RNA transcripts. When the TCR CDR3 underwent first-round RT-PCR, the HTBI primer set was used. TCRdb called the multiplex PCR reads again in MiXCR, with one record for every CDR3 protein. The table lists 300,000 to 400,000 distinct CDR3 sequences, approximately 18% of them singletons. The sequencing input was blood. These receptors were taken from a woman between 45 and 60 years old with Graves' hyperthyroidism.

CDR3 protein: CSVFKNSGSLGQETQYF. The CDR3 bases are TGCAGCGTTTTTAAGAATAGCGGGAGTTTGGGGCAAGAGACCCAGTACTTC. The genes are TRBV29-1 and TRBJ2-5, with 9 bases lining up with TRBD2. Trimming took 5 bases from V and 2 from J; bases not matched to a gene: 15. Germline V gene lookup returns CDR1 SQVTM and CDR2 ANQGSEA. This CDR3 contains 17 residues.

Ten or more counts support this clonotype. The chain employs TRBV11-2 and TRBJ1-1; D not certain. The CDR3 spans 12 residues. Germline V gene data show CDR1 as SGHAT and CDR2 as FQNNGV. The V gene lost 8 bases and the J gene lost 0 bases, with 7 bases spanning the gap. For the CDR3, the DNA is TGTGCCAGCTCCCACATGAACACTGAAGCTTTCTTT. Its translation is CASSHMNTEAFF. Full variable domain (rest looked up from reference TRBV11-2 and TRBJ1-1): EAGVAQSPRYKIIEKRQSVAFWCNPISGHATLYWYQQILGQGPKLLIQFQNNGVVDDSQLPKDRFSAERLKGVDSTLKIQPAKLEDSAVYLCASSHMNTEAFFGQGTRLTVV.

The gene calls are TRBV4-1 and TRBJ2-1; D might be TRBD2 (6 bases). Trimming left V 4 bases short and J 7 bases short, with 17 bases between. This CDR3 region has 15 residues. Germline V CDR1 and CDR2: MGHRA, YSYEKL. The CDR3 DNA reads TGCGCCAGCAGCCTTAGGACTACTGCGGGTAATGAGCAGTTCTTC. This sequence encodes CASSLRTTAGNEQFF.

The rearrangement links TRBV30 to TRBJ2-4, with D maybe TRBD1 (6 bases). CDR3 length: 12 amino acids. Germline values: CDR1 GTSNPN, CDR2 SVGIG (reference sequence). With 5 bases removed from V and 8 bases from J, the gap between germline ends came to 13 bases. CDR3 residues: CAWDRRSDIQYF. The CDR3, as DNA: TGTGCCTGGGACAGGCGGAGTGACATTCAGTACTTC.

The rearrangement links TRBV6-5 to TRBJ2-1; 9 bases are a match to TRBD2. V was clipped by 4 bases and J by 0 bases; unmatched bases: 10. Germline V gene data show CDR1 as MNHEY and CDR2 as SVGAGI. The CDR3 is made up of 18 amino acids. The CDR3 here is CASSSTSSGKSSYNEQFF. In nucleotides, the CDR3 is TGTGCCAGCAGTTCGACCTCTAGCGGGAAGAGCTCCTACAATGAGCAGTTCTTC.

This clonotype appeared a few times. The chain joins TRBV5-1 to TRBJ2-5; D is unresolved. This CDR3 region has 14 residues. Germline values: CDR1 SGHRS, CDR2 YFSETQ. The ends were cut back, 0 bases at V and 1 base at J, with 7 bases in the middle. The CDR3 DNA reads as TGCGCCAGCAGCTTGGATCCTTTCCAAGAGACCCAGTACTTC. This codes for CASSLDPFQETQYF.

This clonotype was detected a few times. The chain uses TRBV10-3 and TRBJ2-3, with 10 bases identical to TRBD2. Trimming removed 2 bases from V and 3 bases from J; junction bases left unmatched: 11. From germline, CDR1 is ENHRY and CDR2 SYGVKD. CDR3 size: 18 residues. The CDR3 nucleotides are TGTGCCATCAGTGAGAAAGGGGTATTAGCGGGGGGAACAGATACGCAGTATTTT. Amino acids: CAISEKGVLAGGTDTQYF.

This clonotype was seen at least ten times. V usage is TRBV12-3 or TRBV12-4 and J usage is TRBJ2-1; 9 bases fit TRBD2. The CDR3 consists of 14 residues. Trimming at V came to 4 bases and at J to 12 bases, leaving 10 bases not matched to a gene. CDR3 nucleotide sequence: TGTGCCAGCAGTTCGGCTAGCGGGGTTGAATGGCAGTTCTTC. Protein product: CASSSASGVEWQFF.

This rearrangement joins TRBV6-2 or TRBV6-3 to TRBJ2-2; D is unclear. The CDR3 is made up of 15 amino acids. The V end lost 0 bases, the J end lost 7 bases, and 12 bases lay between the germline ends. Germline-derived CDR1 and CDR2 are MNHEY and SVGEGT. The CDR3 reads CASSYSDPRYGELFF. The CDR3 DNA sequence: TGTGCCAGCAGTTACTCGGACCCCCGCTACGGGGAGCTGTTTTTT.

This clonotype appeared many times. The rearrangement joins TRBV6-2 or TRBV6-3 to TRBJ2-7, with 10 bases that match TRBD1. Germline lookup yields CDR1 MNHEY and CDR2 SVGEGT. The CDR3 spans 17 residues. The ends lost 2 bases at V and 0 bases at J; junction bases unmatched: 7. The CDR3: CASSYQRQGAPSYEQYV. In nucleotides, the CDR3 is TGTGCCAGCAGTTACCAAAGACAGGGGGCCCCCTCCTACGAGCAGTACGTC.

This clonotype was seen just once. A much larger clone differs from this one at a single base, so this may be a read error. This chain links TRBV3-1 with TRBJ1-2; no firm D call. The CDR3 has 14 amino acids. Germline CDR1 reads LGHDT; CDR2 reads YNNKEL (reference sequence). Trimming left V 4 bases short and J 1 base short, with 10 bases between. The CDR3 DNA reads TGTGCCAGCAGCCGCCCCGGGAATAACTATGGCTACACCTTC. It encodes CASSRPGNNYGYTF. Full variable domain (remainder filled in from reference TRBV3-1 and TRBJ1-2): DTAVSQTPKYLVTQMGNDKSIKCEQNLGHDTMYWYKQDSKKFLKIMFSYNNKELIINETVPNRFSPKSPDKAHLNLHINSLELGDSAVYFCASSRPGNNYGYTFGSGTRLTVV.

This clonotype was found many times. The gene calls are TRBV12-3 or TRBV12-4 and TRBJ2-6, with D possibly being TRBD1 (6 bases). The CDR3 runs to 14 residues. The ends were cut back, 7 bases at V and 2 bases at J, with 9 bases in the middle. This CDR3 is CASTNRAGANVLTF. In nucleotides, the CDR3 is TGTGCCAGCACCAACAGGGCTGGGGCCAACGTCCTGACTTTC.

This clonotype was counted ten times or more. This rearrangement joins TRBV7-3 to TRBJ2-5, with 10 bases that match TRBD2. The germline CDR1 and CDR2 sequences are SGHTA and FQGTGA. Trimming at V came to 2 bases and at J to 5 bases, leaving 14 bases not matched to a gene. The CDR3 has 18 residues. The CDR3 sequence: CASSLLPSGGGGVETQYF. Written as DNA, the CDR3 is TGTGCCAGCAGCTTACTCCCTAGCGGGGGTGGAGGGGTGGAGACCCAGTACTTC.

The chain joins TRBV11-1 to TRBJ2-5; 15 bases are a match to TRBD2. Germline-derived CDR1 and CDR2 are SGHAT and FQDESV (reference sequence). V shed 4 bases and J 1 base; nucleotides not matched to a gene: 4. The CDR3 has 17 amino acids. The CDR3 coding sequence is TGTGCCAGCAGCTCGGGACTAGCGGGGGGTTCCCAAGAGACCCAGTACTTC. Amino acid sequence: CASSSGLAGGSQETQYF.

The rearrangement links TRBV20-1 to TRBJ2-1, with D possibly matching TRBD2 (7 bases). The germline V gene has CDR1 DFQATT and CDR2 SNEGSKA (reference sequence). V lost 0 bases and J 6 bases, leaving 12 bases between the germline ends. The CDR3 consists of 14 residues. The CDR3 nucleotides are TGCAGTGCTAGAGAGGGGGGGCCCCTCAATGAGCAGTTCTTC. Its translation is CSAREGGPLNEQFF.

V usage is TRBV6-1 and J usage is TRBJ2-1, with D possibly TRBD2 on 6 matching bases. The length of the CDR3 is 19 residues. The germline gives CDR1 MNHNS, CDR2 SASEGT. The V and J ends lost 7 bases and 2 bases respectively, with 27 bases between them. The DNA for the CDR3 is TGTGCCAGCACCGCTTCCGGGAGAGGGACCCGAGACCCCTACAATGAGCAGTTCTTC. It encodes CASTASGRGTRDPYNEQFF.

This clonotype was counted a few times. This rearrangement joins TRBV5-6 to TRBJ1-2, with D tentatively TRBD1 (6 bases). The CDR3 totals 14 residues. Germline loops: CDR1 SGHDT, CDR2 YYEEEE. V was trimmed by 8 bases and J by 5 bases, leaving 19 bases between them. The DNA for the CDR3 is TGTGCCAGTAGTATAGACCGGGACACATATGGCTACACCTTC. Residues: CASSIDRDTYGYTF.

This clonotype was recorded at least ten times. The chain uses TRBV10-2 and TRBJ2-3; 10 nucleotides match TRBD2. In germline, CDR1 is WSHSY, CDR2 SAAADI. Trimming at V came to 4 bases and at J to 1 base, leaving 2 bases not matched to a gene. This CDR3 has 15 amino acids. In DNA, the CDR3 is TGCGCCAGCAGTGCAACTAGCGGGGGCACAGATACGCAGTATTTT. Its translation: CASSATSGGTDTQYF.

CDR3 in DNA: TGTGCCAGCAGCCAAGAGACGCTGGCCGCCGGGGAGCTGTTTTTT. It is translated as CASSQETLAAGELFF. The rearrangement joins TRBV4-2 to TRBJ2-2; D unclear. Trimming took off 0 bases at V and 6 bases at J, with 11 bases between the two ends. The CDR3 length is 15 residues. The germline V gene has CDR1 LGHNA and CDR2 YNFKEQ.

This chain connects TRBV7-2 to TRBJ2-7; perhaps TRBD2 as D (6 bases). This CDR3 spans 14 amino acids. The V gene's germline CDR1 is SGHTA and CDR2 FQGNSA. V lost 1 base, J lost 8 bases, and 15 bases lay in between. CDR3 DNA sequence: TGTGCCAGCAGCTTAGAGGAGGGCGGACGGAAGCAGTACGTC. It is translated as CASSLEEGGRKQYV.

At least ten counts were recorded for this clonotype. This chain joins TRBV5-6 and TRBJ2-4; 10 bases agree with TRBD1. The CDR3 runs 14 residues. The germline V gene has CDR1 SGHDT and CDR2 YYEEEE. With 3 bases clipped from V and 6 bases from J, the junction kept 3 bases outside the gene matches. CDR3 coding DNA: TGTGCCAGCAGCTATGGACAGGGGGGAAACATTCAGTACTTC. Its protein is CASSYGQGGNIQYF.

This clonotype was observed at least ten times. The rearrangement uses TRBV6-1 and TRBJ1-5; no definite D call. Between the trimmed V and J ends, which lost 1 base and 0 bases, there was a span of 10 bases. The CDR3 runs 16 residues. The germline V gene encodes CDR1 MNHNS and CDR2 SASEGT. Here the CDR3 DNA reads TGTGCCAGCAGTGAAGTTACAGCCCTTAGCAATCAGCCCCAGCATTTT. Translation gives CASSEVTALSNQPQHF.

This clonotype was recorded a few times. In DNA form, the CDR3 reads TGCAGTGCTAGCTCCAGCGGGGGAAACACAGATACGCAGTATTTT. Translation gives CSASSSGGNTDTQYF. The chain combines TRBV20-1 with TRBJ2-3, with 8 bases lining up with TRBD2. Trimming took 3 bases from V and 2 from J; bases not matched to a gene: 7. The V gene's germline CDR1 is DFQATT and CDR2 SNEGSKA (reference sequence). CDR3 length equals 15 residues.

A few counts support this clonotype. The chain combines TRBV6-2 or TRBV6-3 with TRBJ1-6; D ambiguous. The CDR3 runs 16 residues. The germline V and J ends were trimmed by 5 bases and 4 bases, with 15 bases remaining between them. CDR1 is MNHEY, CDR2 SVGEGT, per germline. CDR3 coding DNA: TGTGCCAGCAGTGACTTAGGAAGTGGATATAATTCACCCCTCCACTTT. This gives the protein CASSDLGSGYNSPLHF.